The 31 T cell receptor beta chains below were found in one sample sequenced in a study of post-analysis software for immune sequencing data. The authors incorporated unique molecular identifiers into the TCR beta cDNA libraries. Via MiXCR, TCRdb re-called the PCR reads, giving one row per CDR3 protein. This sample yields about 400,000 distinct CDR3 sequences, of which approximately 33% are seen a single time; about an eighth belongs to the top ten. No antigens are known for them. Study-level points and caveats: Among 5 or 6 TRBV segments more frequent in patients than controls were TRBV5-6, TRBV5-1 and TRBV20-1.

Input material: blood. The receptors were sampled from a girl under 18 with multiple sclerosis.

This clonotype turned up a few times. The genes are TRBV3-1 and TRBJ1-2; 9 bases agree with TRBD1. After removal of 5 bases from V and 5 bases from J, the junction contained 3 bases not matched to a gene. CDR1 and CDR2 (germline): LGHDT, YNNKEL (reference sequence). CDR3 length equals 13 residues. Here the CDR3 DNA reads TGTGCCAGCAGCGGGGACAGGGAATATGGCTACACCTTC. This sequence encodes CASSGDREYGYTF. The variable domain in full, completed from reference TRBV3-1 and TRBJ1-2, reads DTAVSQTPKYLVTQMGNDKSIKCEQNLGHDTMYWYKQDSKKFLKIMFSYNNKELIINETVPNRFSPKSPDKAHLNLHINSLELGDSAVYFCASSGDREYGYTFGSGTRLTVV.

This clonotype turned up a few times. The chain recombines TRBV20-1 with TRBJ1-1; D is undetermined. Germline CDR1 and CDR2: DFQATT and SNEGSKA (reference sequence). This CDR3 is built from 12 residues. V gave up 0 bases and J gave up 7 bases, with 9 bases separating them. The CDR3 nucleotides are TGCAGTGCTAGAGACGGGGTAGGTGAAGCTTTCTTT. Amino acids: CSARDGVGEAFF.

The J gene is TRBJ2-5, the V gene TRBV29-1, with D perhaps TRBD1 (6 bases). Per the germline V gene, CDR1 is SQVTM and CDR2 is ANQGSEA. The CDR3 covers 16 residues. V was cut by 0 bases and J by 1 base, with 15 bases left in between. The chain's CDR3 is CSVEDLGSRGQETQYF. The CDR3 DNA is TGCAGCGTTGAAGATCTGGGCAGCAGGGGCCAAGAGACCCAGTACTTC.

The chain has TRBV9 and TRBJ2-5, with D maybe TRBD1 (7 bases). TRBJ2-7 matches the DNA end more closely, so the J call is doubtful. The length of the CDR3 is 16 residues. Germline CDR1 SGDLS, CDR2 YYNGEE. CDR3 residues: CASSPPGGTAGYEQYF. DNA for the CDR3: TGTGCCAGCAGCCCTCCGGGCGGGACAGCCGGCTACGAGCAGTACTTC.

This clonotype was observed many times. The chain is built from TRBV29-1 and TRBJ2-7, with D possibly being TRBD1 (6 bases). Trimming took 4 bases from V and 2 from J, leaving 15 bases between them. The CDR3 totals 14 residues. CDR1 and CDR2 from the germline V gene are SQVTM and ANQGSEA. CDR3 protein: CSVGVRRGPYEQYF. CDR3 bases: TGCAGCGTTGGGGTGCGCAGGGGCCCCTACGAGCAGTACTTC.

Notes on this clonotype: A much larger clonotype is one base distant, so this may be a read error. The gene calls are TRBV3-1 and TRBJ2-4; D may be TRBD1 or TRBD2 (5 bases each). The germline gives CDR1 LGHDT, CDR2 YNNKEL (reference sequence). This CDR3 has 15 amino acids. Trimming took 0 bases from V and 7 from J, leaving 13 bases between them. CDR3 amino acids: CASSQDGAGWNIQYF. The CDR3 coding sequence is TGTGCCAGCAGCCAAGACGGGGCGGGTTGGAACATTCAGTACTTC. Supplemented by reference TRBV3-1 and TRBJ2-4, the full variable domain reads DTAVSQTPKYLVTQMGNDKSIKCEQNLGHDTMYWYKQDSKKFLKIMFSYNNKELIINETVPNRFSPKSPDKAHLNLHINSLELGDSAVYFCASSQDGAGWNIQYFGAGTRLSVL.

The chain carries TRBV28 and TRBJ2-3, with D perhaps TRBD2 (6 bases). The CDR3 runs 14 residues. Germline CDR1 and CDR2: MDHEN and SYDVKM. V was clipped by 7 bases and J by 1 base, with 12 bases between them. The CDR3 protein is CASTPWGGTDTQYF. The CDR3, as DNA: TGTGCCAGCACCCCCTGGGGGGGCACAGATACGCAGTATTTT.

The sample holds one count of this clonotype. The chain combines TRBV6-1 with TRBJ2-1, with D unresolved. Germline CDR1 reads MNHNS; CDR2 reads SASEGT. The V gene lost 5 bases and the J gene lost 5 bases, with 16 bases spanning the gap. The CDR3 loop spans 15 amino acids. The CDR3 DNA is TGTGCCAGCAGTCCCTTGTGGGGTGGGGACAATGAGCAGTTCTTC. This encodes CASSPLWGGDNEQFF.

This clonotype was observed a handful of times. The rearrangement uses TRBV27 and TRBJ1-5; perhaps TRBD1 as D (5 bases). The V gene's germline CDR1 is MNHEY and CDR2 SMNVEV (reference sequence). The CDR3 is made up of 19 amino acids. V was cut by 2 bases and J by 0 bases, with 20 bases left in between. CDR3 protein: CASSLIGSQGPYSNQPQHF. The CDR3 region has the DNA TGTGCCAGCAGTTTAATAGGATCGCAGGGACCTTATAGCAATCAGCCCCAGCATTTT.

This rearrangement joins TRBV7-9 to TRBJ2-1; D is perhaps TRBD1 or TRBD2 (5 bases each). V was pared by 2 bases and J by 8 bases, with 16 bases between. Per the germline V gene, CDR1 is SEHNR and CDR2 is FQNEAQ (reference sequence). The CDR3 is 15 residues long. In DNA, the CDR3 is TGTGCCAGCAGCTTATGGGGGAGAACAAGGGATGAGCAGTTCTTC. Encoded protein: CASSLWGRTRDEQFF.

This clonotype appeared a few times. The chain recombines TRBV2 with TRBJ1-2; 8 bases line up with TRBD1. The CDR3 has 14 residues. The germline gives CDR1 SNHLY, CDR2 FYNNEI. V gave up 6 bases and J gave up 3 bases; unmatched junction bases: 6. Here the CDR3 DNA reads TGTGCCAGCAGGGACAGGGACCTTTACTATGGCTACACCTTC. Amino acids: CASRDRDLYYGYTF.

The V call is TRBV10-3, the J call TRBJ2-1, with 7 bases identical to TRBD1. J lost 0 bases, V lost 1 base, and 6 bases had no gene match. The CDR3 totals 17 residues. Germline V CDR1 and CDR2: ENHRY, SYGVKD. CDR3 region: CAISEWTGHVSYNEQFF. The CDR3 region has the DNA TGTGCCATCAGTGAGTGGACAGGTCACGTCTCCTACAATGAGCAGTTCTTC.

In regard to this clonotype: One end of the junction does not line up with germline, which may come from a read error. CDR3 residues: CANKGTGPSCEQYF. The CDR3 DNA reads as TGTGCCAACAAGGGGACAGGGCCCTCCTGCGAGCAGTACTTC. The chain links TRBV2 to TRBJ2-5; TRBD1 aligns across 9 bases. The J call is in doubt because the DNA end fits TRBJ2-7 better. Per the germline V gene, CDR1 is SNHLY and CDR2 is FYNNEI. The CDR3 is made up of 14 amino acids.

The chain carries TRBV5-1 and TRBJ1-1; unclear D gene. Germline V lookup: CDR1 SGHRS, CDR2 YFSETQ. The germline V and J ends were trimmed by 4 bases and 5 bases, with 12 bases remaining between them. This CDR3 contains 13 residues. CDR3 bases: TGCGCCAGCAGCAAGGAGGTTTGGACTGAAGCTTTCTTT. Translation gives CASSKEVWTEAFF.

This clonotype has just a few counts. V is TRBV9 and J is TRBJ2-1; tentatively, D is TRBD2 (7 bases). Germline V CDR1 and CDR2: SGDLS, YYNGEE. There are 15 residues in the CDR3. V was cut by 4 bases and J by 8 bases, with 19 bases left in between. Here the CDR3 DNA reads TGTGCCAGCAGCCTAGGGTGGGGGGGCCTCGATGAGCAGTTCTTC. It specifies CASSLGWGGLDEQFF.

Only a few counts were recorded for this clonotype. The genes are TRBV9 and TRBJ2-1, with a tentative D call TRBD2 (6 bases). The CDR3 runs to 15 residues. The V gene's germline CDR1 is SGDLS and CDR2 YYNGEE. Trimming pared 4 bases from V and 5 bases from J, leaving 16 bases between. The CDR3 region has the DNA TGTGCCAGCAGCCCAGCCCCGGGGAGGCACAATGAGCAGTTCTTC. It codes for CASSPAPGRHNEQFF.

The chain uses TRBV15 and TRBJ2-4; D unclear. The germline gives CDR1 LNHNV, CDR2 YYDKDF (reference sequence). The CDR3 length is 13 residues. Trimming shortened V by 7 bases and J by 8 bases, and 15 bases separated the two germline ends. CDR3 amino acids: CATKSSVRDIQYF. For the CDR3, the DNA is TGTGCCACCAAATCGAGTGTTAGGGACATTCAGTACTTC.

This clonotype was seen a handful of times. V usage is TRBV6-4 and J usage is TRBJ2-1; TRBD2 matches at 9 bases. This CDR3 contains 15 residues. V dropped 3 bases and J dropped 4; count of bases not matched to a gene: 4. The germline V gene has CDR1 MRHNA and CDR2 SNTAGT. In nucleotides, the CDR3 is TGTGCCAGCAGTGAAAGCGGGGGGTTTTACAATGAGCAGTTCTTC. Protein product: CASSESGGFYNEQFF.

This clonotype has just a few counts. V is TRBV7-2 and J is TRBJ2-1, with 10 bases lining up with TRBD2. This CDR3 is 15 amino acids long. Germline CDR1 is SGHTA and CDR2 is FQGNSA. Unmatched junction bases numbered 4, after V lost 2 bases and J lost 6 bases. The CDR3 region is CASSLLAGAVNEQFF. The CDR3, as DNA: TGTGCCAGCAGCTTACTAGCGGGGGCGGTCAATGAGCAGTTCTTC. The full variable domain, its missing parts supplied by reference TRBV7-2 and TRBJ2-1, is GAGVSQSPSNKVTEKGKDVELRCDPISGHTALYWYRQSLGQGLEFLIYFQGNSAPDKSGLPSDRFSAERTGGSVSTLTIQRTQQEDSAVYLCASSLLAGAVNEQFFGPGTRLTVL.

Remarks on this clonotype: An end of the junction differs from the germline gene, which may be a read error. The chain joins TRBV12-3 or TRBV12-4 to TRBJ2-3; D not certain. CDR3 length: 16 amino acids. CDR3 nucleotides: TGTGCCAGCACCCACCCCTCCTGGATGAGAACAGATACGGAGTATTTT. Encoded protein: CASTHPSWMRTDTEYF.

This clonotype was seen once. V gene TRBV12-3 or TRBV12-4 combines with J gene TRBJ2-3; 7 bases are shared with TRBD1. V shed 7 bases, J shed 1 base, and the junction held 5 bases outside the gene matches. The CDR3 extends over 14 amino acids. The CDR3 DNA sequence: TGTGCCAGCATCCTCGACAGGGGCACAGATACGCAGTATTTT. This gives the protein CASILDRGTDTQYF.

CDR3 amino acids: CASSLSTGTYEQYF. The CDR3, as DNA: TGTGCCAGCAGCTTATCCACAGGGACCTACGAGCAGTACTTC. V and J are TRBV7-9 and TRBJ2-4; possible D gene TRBD1, 6 bases. Gene TRBJ2-7 matches the end of the DNA better, so the J call may be wrong. The CDR3 extends over 14 amino acids. Germline V gene lookup returns CDR1 SEHNR and CDR2 FQNEAQ (reference sequence).

This clonotype was seen a few times. The chain carries TRBV9 and TRBJ2-1; D possibly corresponds to TRBD2 (5 bases). V was clipped by 3 bases and J by 8 bases, with 18 bases between them. In germline, CDR1 is SGDLS, CDR2 YYNGEE. This CDR3 is built from 15 residues. CDR3 residues: CASSGGSIGDHEQFF. The CDR3 DNA sequence: TGTGCCAGCAGCGGCGGGTCGATCGGGGATCATGAGCAGTTCTTC.

This clonotype was detected a few times. The chain combines TRBV21-1 with TRBJ1-2; the tabulated D call, TRBD1, remains unverified against the DNA. TRBV21-1 corresponds to a pseudogene. This CDR3 has 16 amino acids. The DNA for the CDR3 is TGTGCCAGCTTCACGTCGAAAAGGGGGCGCAGGTATGGCTACACCTTC. It is translated as CASFTSKRGRRYGYTF.

This clonotype was observed a handful of times. The V gene is TRBV18, the J gene TRBJ2-7, with D uncertain. V lost 2 bases to trimming and J lost 0 bases, with 11 bases between them. The V gene's germline CDR1 is KGHSH and CDR2 LQKENI. This CDR3 is 15 amino acids long. The CDR3 loop is CASSPSGVSSYEQYF. In DNA, the CDR3 is TGTGCCAGCTCACCAAGTGGAGTAAGCTCCTACGAGCAGTACTTC.

This clonotype was observed a handful of times. This chain joins TRBV6-6 and TRBJ2-7; D might be TRBD1 (5 bases). The CDR3 consists of 15 residues. Deletions cut 6 bases from V and 3 bases from J, with 18 bases between. Germline-derived CDR1 and CDR2 are MNHNY and SVGAGI (reference sequence). The CDR3 DNA reads TGTGCCAGCAGCTCATCCCTTGAGCAGGGCTACGAGCAGTACTTC. Its translation: CASSSSLEQGYEQYF.

There are many counts of this clonotype. The chain uses TRBV11-2 and TRBJ2-2, with TRBD1 identical over 7 bases. With 4 bases clipped from V and 4 bases from J, the junction kept 6 bases outside the gene matches. This CDR3 is 15 amino acids long. The germline V gene encodes CDR1 SGHAT and CDR2 FQNNGV. The CDR3 coding sequence is TGTGCCAGCAGCTGGGAACAGGGGATCACCGGGGAGCTGTTTTTT. This translates into CASSWEQGITGELFF. Based on the CDR3 plus reference TRBV11-2 and TRBJ2-2, the full variable domain is EAGVAQSPRYKIIEKRQSVAFWCNPISGHATLYWYQQILGQGPKLLIQFQNNGVVDDSQLPKDRFSAERLKGVDSTLKIQPAKLEDSAVYLCASSWEQGITGELFFGEGSRLTVL.

The V call is TRBV5-6, the J call TRBJ2-3, with D unresolved. Deletions cut 4 bases from V and 7 bases from J, with 16 bases between. This CDR3 region has 14 residues. CDR1 is SGHDT, CDR2 YYEEEE, per germline. CDR3 protein: CASSPTLSRYTQYF. In nucleotides, the CDR3 is TGTGCCAGCAGCCCGACCCTTTCGAGATATACGCAGTATTTT.

This clonotype appeared many times. The gene calls are TRBV7-2 and TRBJ2-7; 7 nucleotides agree with TRBD2. Per germline, CDR1 SGHTA and CDR2 FQGNSA. This CDR3 region has 17 residues. Trimming took 3 bases from V and 0 from J; bases not matched to a gene: 11. The CDR3 nucleotides read TGTGCCAGCAGCTTGAGTAGCGGGCGGAGCACCTCCTACGAGCAGTACTTC. This sequence encodes CASSLSSGRSTSYEQYF. Full variable domain (outside the CDR3, taken from reference TRBV7-2 and TRBJ2-7): GAGVSQSPSNKVTEKGKDVELRCDPISGHTALYWYRQSLGQGLEFLIYFQGNSAPDKSGLPSDRFSAERTGGSVSTLTIQRTQQEDSAVYLCASSLSSGRSTSYEQYFGPGTRLTVT.

V is TRBV30 and J is TRBJ1-4; TRBD1 matches 10 bases. Germline CDR1 and CDR2: GTSNPN and SVGIG (reference sequence). V was pared by 1 base and J by 3 bases, with 2 bases of the junction left unmatched. CDR3 length: 15 amino acids. DNA of the CDR3: TGTGCCTGGAGTGGACAGGGGGCCGCTAATGAAAAACTGTTTTTT. Its protein is CAWSGQGAANEKLFF.

Worth noting for this clonotype: This may arise from a read error, as a much more abundant clone is one base away. The chain couples TRBV7-2 to TRBJ2-1; 7 bases agree with TRBD2. CDR3 length equals 14 residues. Germline CDR1 is SGHTA and CDR2 is FQGNSA. V trimming: 2 bases; J trimming: 7 bases; junction bases outside the gene matches: 5. The CDR3 loop is CASSLMSGDNEQFF. CDR3 DNA: TGTGCCAGCAGCTTAATGAGCGGGGATAATGAGCAGTTCTTC.